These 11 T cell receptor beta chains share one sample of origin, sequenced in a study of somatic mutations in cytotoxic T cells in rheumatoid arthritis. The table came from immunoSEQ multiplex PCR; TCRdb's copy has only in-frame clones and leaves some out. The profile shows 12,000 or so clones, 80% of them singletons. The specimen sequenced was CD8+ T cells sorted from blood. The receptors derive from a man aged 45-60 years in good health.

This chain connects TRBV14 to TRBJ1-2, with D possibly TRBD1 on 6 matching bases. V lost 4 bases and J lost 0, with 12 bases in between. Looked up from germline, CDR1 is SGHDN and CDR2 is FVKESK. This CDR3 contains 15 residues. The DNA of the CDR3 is TGTGCCAGCAGCCCCACAGGGCCCCCTAACTATGGCTACACCTTC. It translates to CASSPTGPPNYGYTF.

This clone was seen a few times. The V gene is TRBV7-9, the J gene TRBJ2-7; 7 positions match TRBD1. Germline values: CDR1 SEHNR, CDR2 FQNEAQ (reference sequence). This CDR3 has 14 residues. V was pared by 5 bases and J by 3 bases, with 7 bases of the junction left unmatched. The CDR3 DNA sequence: TGTGCCAGCAGCCCCAAGGCAGGGGGCTACGAGCAGTACTTC. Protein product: CASSPKAGGYEQYF.

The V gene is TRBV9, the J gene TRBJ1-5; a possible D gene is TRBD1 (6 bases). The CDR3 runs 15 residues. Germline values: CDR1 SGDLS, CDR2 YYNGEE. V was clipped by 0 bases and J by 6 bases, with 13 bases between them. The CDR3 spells CASSVGGGAGQPQHF. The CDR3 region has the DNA TGTGCCAGCAGCGTAGGCGGGGGCGCGGGTCAGCCCCAGCATTTT.

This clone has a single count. In DNA, the CDR3 is TGTGCCAGCAGCCCTAGTGGCTCCTTCAGCACAGATACGCAGTATTTT. Residues: CASSPSGSFSTDTQYF. The chain couples TRBV7-9 to TRBJ2-3, with D uncertain. Germline V lookup: CDR1 SEHNR, CDR2 FQNEAQ (reference sequence). The CDR3 extends over 16 amino acids. The V gene lost 5 bases and the J gene lost 0 bases, with 15 bases spanning the gap.

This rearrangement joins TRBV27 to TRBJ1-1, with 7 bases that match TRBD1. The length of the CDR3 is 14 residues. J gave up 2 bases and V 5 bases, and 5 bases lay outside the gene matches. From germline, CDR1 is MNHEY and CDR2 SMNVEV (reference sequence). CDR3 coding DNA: TGTGCCAGCAGTCCCGGGACAGCTAACACTGAAGCTTTCTTT. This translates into CASSPGTANTEAFF.

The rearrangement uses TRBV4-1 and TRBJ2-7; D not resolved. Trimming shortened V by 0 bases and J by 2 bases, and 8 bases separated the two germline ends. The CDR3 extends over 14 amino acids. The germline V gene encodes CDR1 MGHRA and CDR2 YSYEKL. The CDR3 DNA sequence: TGCGCCAGCAGCCAAGAATGGGTTACCTACGAGCAGTACTTC. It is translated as CASSQEWVTYEQYF.

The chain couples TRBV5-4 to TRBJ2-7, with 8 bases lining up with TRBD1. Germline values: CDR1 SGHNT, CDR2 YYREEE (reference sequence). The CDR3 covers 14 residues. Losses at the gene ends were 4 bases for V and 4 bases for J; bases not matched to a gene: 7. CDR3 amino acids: CASSPTGGTYEQYV. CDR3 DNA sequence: TGTGCCAGCAGCCCCACAGGGGGAACTTACGAGCAGTACGTC.

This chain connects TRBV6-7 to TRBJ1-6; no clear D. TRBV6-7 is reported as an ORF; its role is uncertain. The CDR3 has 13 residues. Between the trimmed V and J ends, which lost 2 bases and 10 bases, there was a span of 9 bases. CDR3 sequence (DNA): TGTGCCAGCAGTTACCCCTTCTGGTCACCCCTCCACTTT. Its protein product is CASSYPFWSPLHF.

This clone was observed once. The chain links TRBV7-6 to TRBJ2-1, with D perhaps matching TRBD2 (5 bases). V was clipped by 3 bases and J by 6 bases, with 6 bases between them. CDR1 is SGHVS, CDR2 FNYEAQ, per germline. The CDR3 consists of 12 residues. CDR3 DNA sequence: TGTGCCAGCAGCTTTCGGGGCAATGAGCAGTTCTTC. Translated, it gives CASSFRGNEQFF.

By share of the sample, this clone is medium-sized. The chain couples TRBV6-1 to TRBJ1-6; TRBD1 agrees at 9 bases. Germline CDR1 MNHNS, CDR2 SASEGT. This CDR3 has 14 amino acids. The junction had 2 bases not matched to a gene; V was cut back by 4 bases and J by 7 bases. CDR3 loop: CASSGTGENSPLHF. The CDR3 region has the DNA TGTGCCAGCAGTGGGACAGGGGAGAATTCACCCCTCCACTTT.

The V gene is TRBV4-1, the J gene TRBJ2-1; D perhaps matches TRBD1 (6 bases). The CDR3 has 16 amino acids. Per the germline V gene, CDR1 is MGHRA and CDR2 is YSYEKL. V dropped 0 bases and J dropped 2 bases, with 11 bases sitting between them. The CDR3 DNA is TGCGCCAGCAGCCAAGATTTGGCAGGGGCCTACAATGAGCAGTTCTTC. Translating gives CASSQDLAGAYNEQFF.